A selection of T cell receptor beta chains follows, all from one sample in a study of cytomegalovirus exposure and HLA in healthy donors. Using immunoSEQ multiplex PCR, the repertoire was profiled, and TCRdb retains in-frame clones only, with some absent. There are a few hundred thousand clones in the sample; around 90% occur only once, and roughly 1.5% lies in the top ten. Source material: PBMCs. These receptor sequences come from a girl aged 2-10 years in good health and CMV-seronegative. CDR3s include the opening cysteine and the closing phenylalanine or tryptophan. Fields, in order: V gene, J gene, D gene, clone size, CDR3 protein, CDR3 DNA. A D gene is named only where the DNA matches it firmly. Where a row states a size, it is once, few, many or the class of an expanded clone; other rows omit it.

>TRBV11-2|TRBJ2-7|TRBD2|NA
CASSFTGGRSYEQYF
TGTGCCAGCAGCTTTACGGGAGGGCGGTCCTACGAGCAGTACTTC
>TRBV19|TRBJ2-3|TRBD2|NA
CASSIRPGLASDTQYF
TGTGCCAGTAGTATAAGGCCGGGACTAGCATCAGATACGCAGTATTTT
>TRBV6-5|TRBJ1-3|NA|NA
CASRSPGLGNTIYF
TGTGCCAGCAGGTCCCCGGGACTGGGAAACACCATATATTTT
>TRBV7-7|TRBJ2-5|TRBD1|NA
CASSSGTGGGLETQYF
TGTGCCAGCAGCAGCGGGACAGGGGGCGGCCTGGAGACCCAGTACTTC
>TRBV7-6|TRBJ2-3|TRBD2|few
CASSLRSAGGADTQYF
TGTGCCAGCAGCTTAAGGTCGGCGGGAGGGGCAGATACGCAGTATTTT
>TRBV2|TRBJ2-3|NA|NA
CASSEAAQYF
TGTGCCAGCAGCGAGGCGGCGCAGTATTTT
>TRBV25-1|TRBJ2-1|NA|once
CASSGAGAGNEQFF
TGTGCCAGCAGTGGTGCAGGGGCTGGCAATGAGCAGTTCTTC
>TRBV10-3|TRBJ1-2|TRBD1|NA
CAISEVGQGTYGYTF
TGTGCCATCAGTGAGGTGGGACAGGGGACCTATGGCTACACCTTC
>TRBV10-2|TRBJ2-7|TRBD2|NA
CASSVSGGPYEQYF
TGCGCCAGCAGTGTTAGCGGGGGCCCCTACGAGCAGTACTTC
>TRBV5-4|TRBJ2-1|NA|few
CASSFDLYNEQFF
TGTGCCAGCAGCTTTGACTTATACAATGAGCAGTTCTTC
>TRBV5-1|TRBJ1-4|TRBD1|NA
CASSLGRGELEKLFF
TGCGCCAGCAGCTTGGGCAGGGGGGAATTGGAAAAACTGTTTTTT
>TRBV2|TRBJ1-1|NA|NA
CASREQFEAFF
TGTGCCAGCCGCGAACAGTTTGAAGCTTTCTTT
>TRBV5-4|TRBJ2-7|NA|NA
CASSLEGQGPKEQYF
TGTGCCAGCAGCTTGGAAGGGCAGGGGCCTAAAGAGCAGTACTTC
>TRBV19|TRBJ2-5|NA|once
CASSIRGQETQYF
TGTGCCAGTAGTATACGGGGGCAAGAGACCCAGTACTTC
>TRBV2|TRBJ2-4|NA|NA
CASSPRLAKNIQYF
TGTGCCAGCAGTCCCAGATTAGCCAAAAACATTCAGTACTTC
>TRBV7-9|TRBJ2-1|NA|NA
CASSLFRDFSYNEQFF
TGTGCCAGCAGCTTGTTCCGGGATTTTTCCTACAATGAGCAGTTCTTC
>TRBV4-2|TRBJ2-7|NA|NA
CASSQDKNLDYEQYF
TGTGCCAGCAGCCAAGATAAGAACCTAGACTACGAGCAGTACTTC
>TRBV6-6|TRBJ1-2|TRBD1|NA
CASSLGQGGYTF
TGTGCCAGCAGCCTAGGACAGGGTGGCTACACCTTC
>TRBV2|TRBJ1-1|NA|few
CASSEAGQGVTEAFF
TGTGCCAGCAGTGAAGCTGGCCAGGGTGTAACTGAAGCTTTCTTT
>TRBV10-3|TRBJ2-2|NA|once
CAISDRGEAGELFF
TGTGCCATCAGTGACCGAGGGGAGGCCGGGGAGCTGTTTTTT
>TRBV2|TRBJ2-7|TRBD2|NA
CASSLTLGLAGTYEQYF
TGTGCCAGCAGTCTTACCCTGGGACTAGCGGGGACCTACGAGCAGTACTTC
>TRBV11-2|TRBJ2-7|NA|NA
CASSLGQGNYEQYF
TGTGCCAGCAGCTTAGGGCAGGGCAACTACGAGCAGTACTTC
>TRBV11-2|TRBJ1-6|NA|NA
CASSLGDFISPLHF
TGTGCCAGCAGCTTAGGTGACTTCATCTCACCCCTCCACTTT
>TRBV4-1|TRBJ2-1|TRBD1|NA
CASSQEGTGALRYNEQFF
TGCGCCAGCAGCCAAGAAGGGACAGGGGCCCTCCGCTACAATGAGCAGTTCTTC
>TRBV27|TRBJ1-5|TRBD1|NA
CASRQGVGPQHF
TGTGCCAGCAGACAGGGGGTTGGGCCCCAGCATTTT
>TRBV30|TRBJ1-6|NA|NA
CAWTPPDSYNSPLHF
TGTGCCTGGACTCCTCCGGACAGCTATAATTCACCCCTCCACTTT
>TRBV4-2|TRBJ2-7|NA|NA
CASSQGGGKSSYEQYF
TGTGCCAGCAGCCAAGGCGGCGGAAAGAGCTCCTACGAGCAGTACTTC
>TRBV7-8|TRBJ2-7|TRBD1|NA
CASSNRDRGVYEQYF
TGTGCCAGCAGCAACCGGGACAGGGGTGTCTACGAGCAGTACTTC